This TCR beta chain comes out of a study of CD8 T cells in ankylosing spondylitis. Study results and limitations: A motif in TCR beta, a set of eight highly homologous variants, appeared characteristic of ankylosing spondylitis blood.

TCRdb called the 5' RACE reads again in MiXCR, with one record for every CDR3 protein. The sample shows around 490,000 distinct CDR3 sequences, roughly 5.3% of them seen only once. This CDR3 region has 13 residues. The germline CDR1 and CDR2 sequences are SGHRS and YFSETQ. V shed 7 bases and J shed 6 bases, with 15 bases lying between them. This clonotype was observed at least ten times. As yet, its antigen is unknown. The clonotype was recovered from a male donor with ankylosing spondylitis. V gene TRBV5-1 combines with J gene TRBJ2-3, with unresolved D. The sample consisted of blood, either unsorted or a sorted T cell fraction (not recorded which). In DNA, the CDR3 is TGCGCCAGCGGCGGCCCGGGTAGGGATACGCAGTATTTT. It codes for CASGGPGRDTQYF.